The 11 T cell receptor beta chains reported below all come from one sample, sequenced in a study of shared clonotypes between healthy human individuals. The data were produced by immunoSEQ multiplex PCR, yet TCRdb's version contains in-frame clones alone and is incomplete. The sample lists 1.6 million or so clones, approximately 98.5% occurring once. Sequenced input: naive CD4+ T cells sorted from blood. Subset reported: CD45RA+ positively selected. The receptor source for this set is a man aged 25 to 40 in good health.

The chain couples TRBV6-6 to TRBJ2-7; tentative D call: TRBD1 (5 bases). The ends were cut back, 4 bases at V and 1 base at J, with 11 bases in the middle. CDR3 length: 14 amino acids. Per the germline V gene, CDR1 is MNHNY and CDR2 is SVGAGI (reference sequence). This CDR3 is CASSLVRESYEQYF. CDR3 nucleotide sequence: TGTGCCAGCAGTTTAGTCAGGGAATCCTACGAGCAGTACTTC.

This chain links TRBV5-6 with TRBJ2-7; D remains ambiguous. The germline CDR1 and CDR2 sequences are SGHDT and YYEEEE. The CDR3 is made up of 14 amino acids. Between the trimmed V and J ends, which lost 4 bases and 2 bases, there was a span of 13 bases. DNA for the CDR3: TGTGCCAGCAGCGGGCCCCGGTCCGCCTACGAGCAGTACTTC. Protein: CASSGPRSAYEQYF.

The chain uses TRBV11-2 and TRBJ1-2, with D unresolved. The germline CDR1 and CDR2 sequences are SGHAT and FQNNGV. Trimming cost V 5 bases and J 4 bases, with 14 bases left between them. The CDR3 extends over 14 amino acids. CDR3 sequence reads: CASSPGPIGYGYTF. The CDR3 bases are TGTGCCAGCAGCCCAGGACCGATTGGCTATGGCTACACCTTC.

This rearrangement joins TRBV5-4 to TRBJ2-7; TRBD1 matches 7 bases. The CDR3 covers 16 residues. The V and J ends lost 0 bases and 0 bases, in that order; junction bases with no gene match: 6. Per germline, CDR1 SGHNT and CDR2 YYREEE (reference sequence). The CDR3 sequence: CASSLGQGPSSYEQYF. The CDR3, as DNA: TGTGCCAGCAGCTTGGGACAGGGCCCAAGCTCCTACGAGCAGTACTTC.

The chain joins TRBV4-3 to TRBJ2-7; 7 bases map to TRBD2. The CDR3 spans 16 residues. V shed 1 base and J 0 bases; nucleotides not matched to a gene: 6. CDR1 is LGHNA and CDR2 is YSLEER in the germline V gene. CDR3 loop: CASSQGLGDYSYEQYF. CDR3 sequence (DNA): TGCGCCAGCAGCCAAGGTCTAGGGGACTACTCCTACGAGCAGTACTTC.

The V and J genes are TRBV4-1 and TRBJ2-2; D is undetermined. The CDR3 is made up of 14 amino acids. V was pared by 0 bases and J by 6 bases, with 8 bases between. CDR1 is MGHRA and CDR2 is YSYEKL in the germline V gene. The CDR3 nucleotides are TGCGCCAGCAGCCAAGATGAGACCGCCGGGGAGCTGTTTTTT. It is translated as CASSQDETAGELFF.

The CDR3: CASSFVGYGYTF. CDR3 coding DNA: TGTGCCAGCAGTTTTGTAGGGTATGGCTACACCTTC. This chain joins TRBV27 and TRBJ1-2; the D is unclear. This CDR3 comprises 12 residues. Trimming shortened V by 3 bases and J by 5 bases, and 7 bases separated the two germline ends. Germline V gene sequence: CDR1 MNHEY, CDR2 SMNVEV (reference sequence).

The chain recombines TRBV18 with TRBJ2-1; D is perhaps TRBD2 (6 bases). V gave up 3 bases and J gave up 8 bases, with 20 bases separating them. In germline, CDR1 is KGHSH, CDR2 LQKENI. This CDR3 region has 16 residues. CDR3 nucleotides: TGTGCCAGCTCACCCCCAGGCCTAGCGAGGGTCGATGAGCAGTTCTTC. This translates into CASSPPGLARVDEQFF. Using reference TRBV18 and TRBJ2-1 for the parts outside the CDR3, the full variable domain is NAGVMQNPRHLVRRRGQEARLRCSPMKGHSHVYWYRQLPEEGLKFMVYLQKENIIDESGMPKERFSAEFPKEGPSILRIQQVVRGDSAAYFCASSPPGLARVDEQFFGPGTRLTVL.

The rearrangement uses TRBV19 and TRBJ1-4; TRBD1 agrees at 8 bases. With V trimmed by 6 bases and J by 5 bases, 2 bases remained unmatched. The CDR3 is made up of 13 amino acids. Germline V gene lookup returns CDR1 LNHDA and CDR2 SQIVND (reference sequence). The CDR3 is CASSRTGNEKLFF. DNA for the CDR3: TGTGCCAGTAGCAGGACAGGGAATGAAAAACTGTTTTTT.

The chain carries TRBV27 and TRBJ2-2; D may be TRBD1 (5 bases). CDR1 MNHEY and CDR2 SMNVEV come from the germline V gene (reference sequence). The CDR3 sequence is 15 residues long. The V and J ends lost 2 bases and 4 bases respectively, with 11 bases between them. The CDR3 spells CASSLDRSATGELFF. CDR3 coding DNA: TGTGCCAGCAGTTTAGACAGATCGGCCACCGGGGAGCTGTTTTTT.

V and J are TRBV5-4 and TRBJ2-7, with 10 bases that match TRBD1. After removal of 6 bases from V and 4 bases from J, the junction contained 10 bases not matched to a gene. The CDR3 is made up of 15 amino acids. The germline V gene encodes CDR1 SGHNT and CDR2 YYREEE (reference sequence). CDR3 in amino acids: CASNVLGQGSYEQYF. In DNA form, the CDR3 reads TGTGCCAGCAACGTACTGGGACAGGGGTCATACGAGCAGTACTTC.